This T cell receptor beta chain was identified in a study of blood T cell repertoires in COVID-19. Data came from immunoSEQ multiplex PCR; TCRdb stores just in-frame clones and leaves some out. Of a few hundred thousand clones detected, roughly 90% appear once; the ten largest clones hold over 1%. The CDR3 is made up of 15 amino acids. Germline V gives CDR1 MNHEY, CDR2 SVGAGI. The ends lost 2 bases at V and 7 bases at J; junction bases unmatched: 9. The sequenced sample was peripheral blood. The gene calls are TRBV6-5 and TRBJ1-2; TRBD1 matches 8 bases. This TCR came from a man aged 35-49 years with acute or convalescent COVID-19. The CDR3 DNA is TGTGCCAGCAGTTACGCGACAGGGGATTCGTCTGGCTACACCTTC. Encoded protein: CASSYATGDSSGYTF.